This TCR beta chain came from a study of OX40 agonist ivuxolimab in advanced cancers. V was cut by 1 base and J by 4 bases, with 10 bases left in between. Germline CDR1 reads SGHNT; CDR2 reads YENEEA. The CDR3 spans 15 residues. Sequencing used immunoSEQ multiplex PCR; TCRdb keeps in-frame clones, though not all of them. Of around 62,000 clones listed, around 89% are singletons. This clone showed up just a few times. This TCR was sampled from an adult with an advanced solid tumor such as melanoma, head and neck, liver or kidney cancer. The chain recombines TRBV11-3 with TRBJ2-2; a weak D match, TRBD1 (6 bases). Sequenced material: CD4+ or CD8+ T cells sorted from blood, taken in a trial of the OX40 agonist ivuxolimab. The CDR3 protein is CASSLGGLVTGELFF. CDR3 coding DNA: TGTGCCAGCAGCTTAGGGGGGCTAGTCACCGGGGAGCTGTTTTTT.